A single sample is the source of the 21 T cell receptor beta chains below, sequenced in a study of shared clonotypes between healthy human individuals. Generated by immunoSEQ multiplex PCR, the TCRdb table keeps only in-frame clones and is missing some. The sample gives 2.5 million or so clones, roughly nine tenths of which show up once; over 0.12% is in the top ten. Sequencing was performed on naive CD4+ T cells sorted from blood. Documented subset: CD45RA+ positively selected. The source is a man aged 18 to 30 in good health.

V usage is TRBV6-5 and J usage is TRBJ2-2; 7 bases align to TRBD1. CDR1 and CDR2 (germline): MNHEY, SVGAGI. The CDR3 loop spans 14 amino acids. The J segment lost 3 bases and the V segment lost 6 bases, leaving 4 bases of the junction unmatched. The CDR3 region has the DNA TGTGCCAGCAGCCGGGACAGCGACACCGGGGAGCTGTTTTTT. Its protein is CASSRDSDTGELFF.

V and J are TRBV10-3 and TRBJ1-2; D is unresolved. Germline V gene lookup returns CDR1 ENHRY and CDR2 SYGVKD. The CDR3 is 13 amino acids. Trimming left V 0 bases short and J 5 bases short, with 7 bases between. The CDR3 region has the DNA TGTGCCATCAGTGAGTCTGATCTATATGGCTACACCTTC. Translation: CAISESDLYGYTF.

CDR3 coding DNA: TGTGCCAGCAGTGACGAGACAGGGGGCTATGGCTACACCTTC. This codes for CASSDETGGYGYTF. The chain combines TRBV2 with TRBJ1-2, with TRBD1 matching over 9 bases. V was pared by 3 bases and J by 4 bases, with 3 bases of the junction left unmatched. The germline CDR1 and CDR2 sequences are SNHLY and FYNNEI. This CDR3 region has 14 residues.

The chain recombines TRBV15 with TRBJ1-4, with 7 bases lining up with TRBD1. The V and J ends lost 10 bases and 10 bases, in that order; junction bases with no gene match: 9. The CDR3 is made up of 12 amino acids. Germline V lookup: CDR1 LNHNV, CDR2 YYDKDF (reference sequence). CDR3 sequence (DNA): TGTGCCATTAACAGGGGAGAGGGAAAACTGTTTTTT. It yields the protein CAINRGEGKLFF.

The chain employs TRBV11-2 and TRBJ2-7; 8 nucleotides line up with TRBD1. The CDR3 runs 14 residues. Germline CDR1 and CDR2: SGHAT and FQNNGV. The ends lost 6 bases at V and 3 bases at J; junction bases unmatched: 7. The CDR3 sequence: CASSRQGLYYEQYF. The CDR3 DNA is TGTGCCAGCAGTCGACAGGGGTTATACTACGAGCAGTACTTC.

V usage is TRBV9 and J usage is TRBJ2-6; 11 nucleotides align to TRBD1. J gave up 4 bases and V 0 bases, and 9 bases lay outside the gene matches. The CDR3 totals 19 residues. Germline V CDR1 and CDR2: SGDLS, YYNGEE. The chain's CDR3 is CASSVALGQGAPGANVLTF. In nucleotides, the CDR3 is TGTGCCAGCAGCGTAGCTCTCGGACAGGGGGCGCCGGGGGCCAACGTCCTGACTTTC. The variable domain in full, with the rest retrieved from reference TRBV9 and TRBJ2-6, is DSGVTQTPKHLITATGQRVTLRCSPRSGDLSVYWYQQSLDQGLQFLIQYYNGEERAKGNILERFSAQQFPDLHSELNLSSLELGDSALYFCASSVALGQGAPGANVLTFGAGSRLTVL.

The chain carries TRBV7-3 and TRBJ2-1, with TRBD2 matching 7 bases. Trimming took 4 bases from V and 4 from J; bases not matched to a gene: 13. This CDR3 spans 17 amino acids. Germline CDR1 and CDR2: SGHTA and FQGTGA. The chain's CDR3 is CASSSLASGVAYNEQFF. CDR3 DNA: TGTGCCAGCAGCTCCCTGGCGAGCGGGGTAGCATACAATGAGCAGTTCTTC. The whole variable domain, remainder taken from reference TRBV7-3 and TRBJ2-1, is GAGVSQTPSNKVTEKGKYVELRCDPISGHTALYWYRQSLGQGPEFLIYFQGTGAADDSGLPNDRFFAVRPEGSVSTLKIQRTERGDSAVYLCASSSLASGVAYNEQFFGPGTRLTVL.

The gene calls are TRBV29-1 and TRBJ2-7; 15 bases align to TRBD2. This CDR3 spans 14 amino acids. V lost 6 bases to trimming and J lost 4 bases; unmatched junction nucleotides: 4. The germline CDR1 and CDR2 sequences are SQVTM and ANQGSEA. The CDR3 DNA sequence: TGCAGCGTGAAGGGACTAGCGGGAGGTTACGAGCAGTACTTC. Translation gives CSVKGLAGGYEQYF.

This sequence joins TRBV6-6 and TRBJ2-5; D may correspond to TRBD1 or TRBD2 (7 bases each). The germline gives CDR1 MNHNY, CDR2 SVGAGI (reference sequence). CDR3 length: 12 amino acids. Trimming cost V 10 bases and J 4 bases, with 13 bases left between them. For the CDR3, the DNA is TGTGCCACCAGGGGGGGGGTAGAGACCCAGTACTTC. Amino acid sequence: CATRGGVETQYF.

The chain carries TRBV7-2 and TRBJ1-4; 10 bases match TRBD1. Trimming took 5 bases from V and 7 from J; bases not matched to a gene: 7. CDR3 length equals 15 residues. Germline CDR1 is SGHTA and CDR2 is FQGNSA. This CDR3 is CASSPTGGAGEKLFF. Written as DNA, the CDR3 is TGTGCCAGCAGCCCGACAGGGGGCGCGGGTGAAAAACTGTTTTTT.

The rearrangement uses TRBV5-4 and TRBJ2-5; 7 bases are a match to TRBD1. Germline CDR1 is SGHNT and CDR2 is YYREEE (reference sequence). The CDR3 contains 13 residues. With V trimmed by 4 bases and J by 4 bases, 4 bases remained unmatched. This CDR3 is CASSEQGRETQYF. CDR3 DNA: TGTGCCAGCAGCGAACAGGGGAGAGAGACCCAGTACTTC. Based on the CDR3 plus reference TRBV5-4 and TRBJ2-5, the full variable domain is ETGVTQSPTHLIKTRGQQVTLRCSSQSGHNTVSWYQQALGQGPQFIFQYYREEENGRGNFPPRFSGLQFPNYSSELNVNALELDDSALYLCASSEQGRETQYFGPGTRLLVL.

The rearrangement joins TRBV10-2 to TRBJ1-2, with TRBD1 identical over 8 bases. The junction had 8 bases not matched to a gene; V was cut back by 6 bases and J by 2 bases. Germline CDR1 and CDR2: WSHSY and SAAADI. CDR3 length equals 15 residues. The CDR3, as DNA: TGCGCCAGCAGGGCAGGGGGCGGGTGGAACTATGGCTACACCTTC. This encodes CASRAGGGWNYGYTF.

The chain has TRBV28 and TRBJ1-4; D not resolved. The V end lost 3 bases, the J end lost 0 bases, and 11 bases lay between the germline ends. This CDR3 has 16 amino acids. Germline V gene sequence: CDR1 MDHEN, CDR2 SYDVKM. Here the CDR3 reads CASSFGIGATNEKLFF. The CDR3 bases are TGTGCCAGCAGTTTCGGTATAGGAGCAACTAATGAAAAACTGTTTTTT. The entire variable domain, with the rest obtained from reference TRBV28 and TRBJ1-4, is as follows: DVKVTQSSRYLVKRTGEKVFLECVQDMDHENMFWYRQDPGLGLRLIYFSYDVKMKEKGDIPEGYSVSREKKERFSLILESASTNQTSMYLCASSFGIGATNEKLFFGSGTQLSVL.

V gene TRBV2 combines with J gene TRBJ1-5, with TRBD1 matching 9 bases. From germline, CDR1 is SNHLY and CDR2 FYNNEI. The V segment lost 6 bases and the J segment 2 bases; nucleotides outside the gene matches: 5. CDR3 size: 15 residues. The CDR3 here is CASRLQGAGNQPQHF. The CDR3, as DNA: TGTGCCAGCAGGCTACAGGGGGCAGGCAATCAGCCCCAGCATTTT.

The V and J genes are TRBV6-5 and TRBJ1-2; TRBD1 agrees at 9 bases. The CDR3 runs 14 residues. The V and J ends lost 6 bases and 7 bases, in that order; junction bases with no gene match: 9. CDR1 is MNHEY, CDR2 SVGAGI, per germline. CDR3 sequence reads: CASRRTGEMRGYTF. CDR3 nucleotide sequence: TGTGCCAGCAGGAGGACAGGGGAGATGCGTGGCTACACCTTC.

Note on this clone: Within the sample, other DNA sequences also encode this same CDR3. The chain carries TRBV2 and TRBJ1-1, with unresolved D. CDR1 is SNHLY and CDR2 is FYNNEI in the germline V gene. Trimming shortened V by 0 bases and J by 1 base, and 6 bases separated the two germline ends. This CDR3 spans 14 amino acids. The CDR3 DNA sequence: TGTGCCAGCAGTGAAGCGCGGGGGAACACTGAAGCTTTCTTT. Its translation: CASSEARGNTEAFF.

V is TRBV4-1 and J is TRBJ2-1, with 9 bases matching TRBD1. The CDR3 has 15 residues. Germline V gives CDR1 MGHRA, CDR2 YSYEKL. The V segment lost 3 bases and the J segment 10 bases; nucleotides outside the gene matches: 10. The DNA for the CDR3 is TGCGCCAGCAGCCACCGGGACAGGGACTTTAGGGAGCAGTTCTTC. Encoded protein: CASSHRDRDFREQFF.

The V call is TRBV30, the J call TRBJ2-7; D remains ambiguous. The CDR3 runs 15 residues. Trimming removed 2 bases at V and 9 bases at J, with 23 bases between. The V gene's germline CDR1 is GTSNPN and CDR2 SVGIG (reference sequence). CDR3 loop: CAWSPSDGDSPVQYF. In nucleotides, the CDR3 is TGTGCCTGGAGTCCTTCGGACGGAGACTCGCCCGTGCAGTACTTC.

This sequence joins TRBV10-3 and TRBJ1-1; D is undetermined. CDR1 is ENHRY, CDR2 SYGVKD, per germline. This CDR3 is 15 amino acids long. Trimming removed 3 bases from V and 1 base from J, with 12 bases in between. In DNA, the CDR3 is TGTGCCATCAGTGAACGGACGGCTAGGAACACTGAAGCTTTCTTT. Protein sequence: CAISERTARNTEAFF.

About this clone itself: Germline and junction disagree at one end, which may indicate a read error. The chain links TRBV27 to TRBJ2-7; D may be TRBD1 or TRBD2 (5 bases each). Germline CDR1 reads MNHEY; CDR2 reads SMNVEV (reference sequence). This CDR3 comprises 10 residues. The CDR3, as DNA: TGTGCCGGCAGGGAGTACGAGCAGTACTTC. It specifies CAGREYEQYF.

This clone appeared a single time. The gene calls are TRBV4-1 and TRBJ1-4, with TRBD1 identical over 8 bases. The V and J ends lost 5 bases and 5 bases, in that order; junction bases with no gene match: 7. CDR1 and CDR2 from the germline V gene are MGHRA and YSYEKL. This CDR3 is built from 15 residues. The CDR3: CASSSRQGQNEKLFF. The CDR3 nucleotides are TGCGCCAGCAGCTCCCGACAGGGGCAAAATGAAAAACTGTTTTTT.